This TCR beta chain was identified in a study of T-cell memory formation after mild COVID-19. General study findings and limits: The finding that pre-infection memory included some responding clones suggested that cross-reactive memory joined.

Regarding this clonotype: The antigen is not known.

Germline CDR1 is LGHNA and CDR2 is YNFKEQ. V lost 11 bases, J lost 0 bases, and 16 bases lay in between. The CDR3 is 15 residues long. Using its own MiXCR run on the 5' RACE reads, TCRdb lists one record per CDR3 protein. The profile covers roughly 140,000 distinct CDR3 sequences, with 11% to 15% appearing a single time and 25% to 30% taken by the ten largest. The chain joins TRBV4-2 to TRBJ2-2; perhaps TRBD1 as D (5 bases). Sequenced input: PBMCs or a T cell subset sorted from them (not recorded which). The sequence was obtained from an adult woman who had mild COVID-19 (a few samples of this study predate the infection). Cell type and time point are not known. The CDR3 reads CASQLGASNTGELFF. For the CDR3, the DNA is TGTGCCTCGCAGCTAGGGGCTTCGAACACCGGGGAGCTGTTTTTT.